This TCR beta chain emerged from a study of Graves' ophthalmopathy and Graves' hyperthyroidism. The J segment lost 5 bases and the V segment lost 4 bases, leaving 10 bases of the junction unmatched. The CDR3 loop spans 16 amino acids. Germline V CDR1 and CDR2: KGHDR, SFDVKD. Amplification targeted the TCR beta CDR3 regions, with RNA transcripts as the source material. HTBI primers primed a first-round RT-PCR, and a second-round multiplex PCR followed. MiXCR, applied by TCRdb to the multiplex PCR reads, yields one record per CDR3 protein. This sample has a few hundred thousand distinct CDR3 sequences, with about a sixth found just once. Points from the study as a whole: The model predicted ophthalmopathy progression with over 60% sensitivity and approximately 72% specificity.

Other autoimmune disease, uncontrolled infection, pregnancy and lactation led to exclusion. In the case of this clonotype: As yet, its antigen is unknown.

This TCR derives from an adult woman with stable Graves' hyperthyroidism. This sequence joins TRBV24-1 and TRBJ2-5; 9 nucleotides align to TRBD2. Sequencing used peripheral blood. CDR3 amino acids: CATSEEVAGVGETQYF. In nucleotides, the CDR3 is TGTGCCACCAGTGAAGAGGTAGCGGGAGTGGGGGAGACCCAGTACTTC.